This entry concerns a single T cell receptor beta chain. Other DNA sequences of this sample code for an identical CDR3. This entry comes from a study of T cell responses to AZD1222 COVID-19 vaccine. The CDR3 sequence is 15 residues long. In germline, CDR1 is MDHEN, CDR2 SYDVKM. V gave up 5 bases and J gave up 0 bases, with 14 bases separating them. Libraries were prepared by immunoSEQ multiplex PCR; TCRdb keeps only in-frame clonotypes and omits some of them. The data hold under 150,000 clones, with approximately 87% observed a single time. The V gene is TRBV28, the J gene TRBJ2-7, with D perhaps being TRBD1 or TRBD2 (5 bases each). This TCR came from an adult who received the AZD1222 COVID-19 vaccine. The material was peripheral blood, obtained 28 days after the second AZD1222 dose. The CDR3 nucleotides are TGTGCCAGCAGTCTTCCCGGGACGGGCTCCTACGAGCAGTACTTC. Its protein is CASSLPGTGSYEQYF.